This T cell receptor (beta chain) was captured in a study of beta chain features in type 1 diabetes. Expressed TCRB transcripts were sequenced after all isolated RNA was converted to cDNA. The method was immunoSEQ multiplex PCR; TCRdb's version includes in-frame clones alone and lacks a portion of them. The data contain some 150,000 clones, approximately 12% of them singletons. This clone was recorded a few times. The V gene lost 4 bases and the J gene lost 0 bases, with 7 bases spanning the gap. The germline gives CDR1 GTSNPN, CDR2 SVGIG (reference sequence). The CDR3 is 12 residues long. All of the sorted populations showed purity greater than 98%.

This chain links TRBV30 with TRBJ2-7, with no clear D. Sequencing used central memory CD4+ T cells from blood. The TCR sequence derives from a young man in good health. CDR3 DNA: TGTGCCTGGAAGGGCAACTCCTACGAGCAGTACTTC. Translated, it gives CAWKGNSYEQYF.